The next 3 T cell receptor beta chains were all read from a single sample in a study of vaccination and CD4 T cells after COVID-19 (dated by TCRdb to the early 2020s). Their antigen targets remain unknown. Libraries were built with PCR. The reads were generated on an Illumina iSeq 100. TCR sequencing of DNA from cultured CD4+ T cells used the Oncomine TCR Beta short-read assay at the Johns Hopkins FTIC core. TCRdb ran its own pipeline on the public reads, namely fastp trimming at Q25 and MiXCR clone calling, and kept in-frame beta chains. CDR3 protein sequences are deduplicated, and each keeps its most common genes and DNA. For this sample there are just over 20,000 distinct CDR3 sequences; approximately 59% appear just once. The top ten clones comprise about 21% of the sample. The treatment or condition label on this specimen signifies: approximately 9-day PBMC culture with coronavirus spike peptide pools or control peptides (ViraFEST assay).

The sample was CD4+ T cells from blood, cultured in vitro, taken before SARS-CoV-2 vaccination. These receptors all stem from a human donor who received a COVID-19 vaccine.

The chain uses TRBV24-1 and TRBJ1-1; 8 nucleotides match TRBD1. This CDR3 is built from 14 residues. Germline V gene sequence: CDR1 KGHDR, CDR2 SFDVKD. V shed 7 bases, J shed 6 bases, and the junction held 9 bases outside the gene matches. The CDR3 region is CATRPTGVGAEAFF. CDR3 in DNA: TGTGCCACCAGACCGACAGGGGTTGGGGCTGAAGCTTTCTTT.

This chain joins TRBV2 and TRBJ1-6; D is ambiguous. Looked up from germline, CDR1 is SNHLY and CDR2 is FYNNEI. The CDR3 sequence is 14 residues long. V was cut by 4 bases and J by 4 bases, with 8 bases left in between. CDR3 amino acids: CASSVALYNSPLHF. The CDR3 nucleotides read TGTGCCAGCAGTGTGGCCCTTTATAATTCACCCCTCCACTTT. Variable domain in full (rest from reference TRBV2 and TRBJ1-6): EPEVTQTPSHQVTQMGQEVILRCVPISNHLYFYWYRQILGQKVEFLVSFYNNEISEKSEIFDDQFSVERPDGSNFTLKIRSTKLEDSAMYFCASSVALYNSPLHFGNGTRLTVT.

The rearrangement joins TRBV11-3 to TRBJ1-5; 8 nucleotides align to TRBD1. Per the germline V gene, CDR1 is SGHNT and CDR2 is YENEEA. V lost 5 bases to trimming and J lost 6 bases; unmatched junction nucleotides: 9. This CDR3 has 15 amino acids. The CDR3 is CASSPPGQGAQPQHF. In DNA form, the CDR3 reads TGTGCCAGCAGCCCGCCCGGACAGGGAGCTCAGCCCCAGCATTTT.